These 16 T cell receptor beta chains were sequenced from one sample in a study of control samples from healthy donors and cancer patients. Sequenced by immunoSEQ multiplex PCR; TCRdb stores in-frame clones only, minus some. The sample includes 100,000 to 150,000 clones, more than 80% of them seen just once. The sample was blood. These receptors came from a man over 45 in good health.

CDR3 nucleotides: TGTGCCAGCTCACCAGCCGGGACAGGGTTAACGAGGGAGCAGTACTTC. Its translation: CASSPAGTGLTREQYF. V usage is TRBV18 and J usage is TRBJ2-7; 9 positions match TRBD1. This CDR3 comprises 16 residues. Germline lookup yields CDR1 KGHSH and CDR2 LQKENI. V lost 2 bases, J lost 7 bases, and 12 bases stayed unmatched.

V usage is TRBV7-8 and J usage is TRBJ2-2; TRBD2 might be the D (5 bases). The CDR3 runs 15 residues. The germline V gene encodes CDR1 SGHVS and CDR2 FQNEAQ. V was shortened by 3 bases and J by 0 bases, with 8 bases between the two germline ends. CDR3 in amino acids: CASSLRAANTGELFF. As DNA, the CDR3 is TGTGCCAGCAGCTTGAGAGCGGCGAACACCGGGGAGCTGTTTTTT.

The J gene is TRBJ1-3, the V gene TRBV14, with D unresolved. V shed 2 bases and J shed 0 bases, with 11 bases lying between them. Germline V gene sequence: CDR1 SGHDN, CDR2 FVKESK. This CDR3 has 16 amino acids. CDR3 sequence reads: CASSQSRPASGNTIYF. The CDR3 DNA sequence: TGTGCCAGCAGCCAATCCCGCCCTGCCTCTGGAAACACCATATATTTT.

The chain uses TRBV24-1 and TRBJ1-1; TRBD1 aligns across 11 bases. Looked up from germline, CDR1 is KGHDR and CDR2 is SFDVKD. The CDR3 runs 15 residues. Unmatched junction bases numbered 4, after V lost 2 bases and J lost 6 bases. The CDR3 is CATSDSGQGAAEAFF. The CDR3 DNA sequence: TGTGCCACCAGTGATTCCGGACAGGGGGCGGCTGAAGCTTTCTTT.

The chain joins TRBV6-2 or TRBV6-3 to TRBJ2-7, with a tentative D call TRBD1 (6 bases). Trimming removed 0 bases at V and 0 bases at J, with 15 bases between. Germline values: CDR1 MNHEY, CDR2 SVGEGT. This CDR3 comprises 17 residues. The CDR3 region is CASSYSKGQQISYEQYF. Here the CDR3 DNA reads TGTGCCAGCAGTTACTCGAAAGGACAGCAGATCTCCTACGAGCAGTACTTC.

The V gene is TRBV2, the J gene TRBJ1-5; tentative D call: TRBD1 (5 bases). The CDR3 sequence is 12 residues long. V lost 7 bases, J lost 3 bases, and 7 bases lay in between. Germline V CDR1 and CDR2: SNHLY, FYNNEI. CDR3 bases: TGTGCCAGCAAGGACACCAATCAGCCCCAGCATTTT. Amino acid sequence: CASKDTNQPQHF.

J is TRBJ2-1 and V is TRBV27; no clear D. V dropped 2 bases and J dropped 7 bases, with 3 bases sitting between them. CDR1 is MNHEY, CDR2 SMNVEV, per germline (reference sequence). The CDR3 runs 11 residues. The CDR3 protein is CASSLLNEQFF. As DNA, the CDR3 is TGTGCCAGCAGTTTACTAAATGAGCAGTTCTTC.

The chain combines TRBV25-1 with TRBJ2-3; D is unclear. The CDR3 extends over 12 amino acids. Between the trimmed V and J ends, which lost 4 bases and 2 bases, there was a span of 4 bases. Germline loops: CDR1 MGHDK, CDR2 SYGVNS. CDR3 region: CASSAPTDTQYF. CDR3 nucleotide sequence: TGTGCCAGCAGTGCCCCCACAGATACGCAGTATTTT. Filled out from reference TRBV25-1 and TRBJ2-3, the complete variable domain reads EADIYQTPRYLVIGTGKKITLECSQTMGHDKMYWYQQDPGMELHLIHYSYGVNSTEKGDLSSESTVSRIRTEHFPLTLESARPSHTSQYLCASSAPTDTQYFGPGTRLTVL.

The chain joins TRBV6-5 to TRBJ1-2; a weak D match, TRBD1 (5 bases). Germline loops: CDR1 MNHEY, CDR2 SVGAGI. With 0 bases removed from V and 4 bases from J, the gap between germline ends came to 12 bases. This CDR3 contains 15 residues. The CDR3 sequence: CASSYSYSGGYGYTF. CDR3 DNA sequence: TGTGCCAGCAGTTACTCCTACTCCGGGGGCTATGGCTACACCTTC.

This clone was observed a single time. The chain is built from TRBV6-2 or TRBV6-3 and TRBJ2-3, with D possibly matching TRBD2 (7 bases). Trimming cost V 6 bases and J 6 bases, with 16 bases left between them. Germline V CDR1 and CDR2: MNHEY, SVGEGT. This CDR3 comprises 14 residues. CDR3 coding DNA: TGTGCCAGCAGCCCCCGGGGGGCAGGCGATACGCAGTATTTT. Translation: CASSPRGAGDTQYF.

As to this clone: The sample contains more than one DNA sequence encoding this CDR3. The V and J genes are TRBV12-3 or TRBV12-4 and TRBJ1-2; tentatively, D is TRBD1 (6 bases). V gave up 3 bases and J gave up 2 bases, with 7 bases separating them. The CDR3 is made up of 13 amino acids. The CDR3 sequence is CASSLQGNYGYTF. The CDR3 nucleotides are TGTGCCAGCAGTTTGCAGGGGAACTATGGCTACACCTTC.

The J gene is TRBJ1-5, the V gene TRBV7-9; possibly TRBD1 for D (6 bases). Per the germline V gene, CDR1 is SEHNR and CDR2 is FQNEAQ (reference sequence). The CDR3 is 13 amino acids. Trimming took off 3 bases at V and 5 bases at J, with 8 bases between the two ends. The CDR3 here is CASSLGAYQPQHF. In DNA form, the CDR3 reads TGTGCCAGCAGCTTGGGGGCCTATCAGCCCCAGCATTTT.

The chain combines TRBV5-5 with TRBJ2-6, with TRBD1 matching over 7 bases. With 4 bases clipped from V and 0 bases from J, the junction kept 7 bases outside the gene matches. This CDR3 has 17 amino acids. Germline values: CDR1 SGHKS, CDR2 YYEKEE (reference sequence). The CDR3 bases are TGTGCCAGCAGCCCGCGGACAGGAACCTCTGGGGCCAACGTCCTGACTTTC. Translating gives CASSPRTGTSGANVLTF.

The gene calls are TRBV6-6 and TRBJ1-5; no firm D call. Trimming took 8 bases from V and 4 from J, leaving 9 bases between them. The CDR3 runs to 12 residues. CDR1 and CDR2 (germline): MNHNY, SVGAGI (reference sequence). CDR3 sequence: CASRQTNQPQHF. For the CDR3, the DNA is TGTGCCAGCCGCCAGACGAATCAGCCCCAGCATTTT.

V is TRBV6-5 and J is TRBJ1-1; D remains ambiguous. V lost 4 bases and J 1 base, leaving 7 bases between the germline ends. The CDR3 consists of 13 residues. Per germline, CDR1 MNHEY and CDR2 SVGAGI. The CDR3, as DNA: TGTGCCAGCAGTTTTACTAAGAACACTGAAGCTTTCTTT. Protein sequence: CASSFTKNTEAFF.

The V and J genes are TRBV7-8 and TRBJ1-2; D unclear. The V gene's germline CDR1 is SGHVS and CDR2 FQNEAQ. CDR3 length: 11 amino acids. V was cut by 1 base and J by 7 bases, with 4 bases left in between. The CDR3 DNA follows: TGTGCCAGCAGCTTAGGGGGTGGCTACACCTTC. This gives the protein CASSLGGGYTF.